This T cell receptor (beta chain) came from a study of cytomegalovirus exposure and HLA in healthy donors. Losses at the gene ends were 6 bases for V and 6 bases for J; bases not matched to a gene: 4. The CDR3 has 13 residues. The germline gives CDR1 LNHDA, CDR2 SQIVND (reference sequence). Study-wide findings and caveats: In a later analysis, TCR beta V- and J-gene trimming showed a link to a missense DCLRE1C variant. About 87% or about 30% of the time was how often most TCR beta V segments were productive, according to an earlier analysis. Only CMV serostatus was available as immune exposure information.

Only one count was recorded for this clone. Its matching antigen is unknown. All donors participated as healthy donors of bone marrow. With 60 Vbeta and 13 Jbeta primers, the PCR was carried out. Profiled with immunoSEQ multiplex PCR; TCRdb holds only in-frame clones, not every one. The sample lists around 150,000 clones, more than 75% seen once, with roughly 5.2% in the top ten. This chain connects TRBV19 to TRBJ2-2, with 7 bases lining up with TRBD1. This TCR came from a woman under 40 in good health and CMV-seronegative. The sample comprised PBMCs. The CDR3 is CASSTGAAGELFF. CDR3 nucleotides: TGTGCCAGTAGCACAGGGGCAGCCGGGGAGCTGTTTTTT.